The present T cell receptor beta chain was sequenced within a study of blood T cells in healthy people across ages. Study results and caveats: Compared with aged donors, long-lived donors showed fewer expanded clones, suggesting selection. Getting older went along with TCR beta diversity per million T cells dropping roughly linearly.

This clonotype was seen a few times. Antigen unknown. Through a sample-barcoded 5' primer and a J-beta primer mix, a second PCR was run for roughly 7 to 12 cycles. The authors tagged each cDNA molecule using a template-switch adaptor with 12 random nucleotides. Per sample, CDR3-containing paired-end reads numbered at least 2.5 million. TCRdb used MiXCR to reprocess the 5' RACE reads, holding one entry per CDR3 protein. The top ten clones hold about 11% of a sample with around 1.5 million distinct CDR3 sequences, roughly 30% of them seen once. CDR3 length: 15 residues. V dropped 0 bases and J dropped 2 bases, with 11 bases sitting between them. Germline V gene data show CDR1 as ENHRY and CDR2 as SYGVKD.

The rearrangement links TRBV10-3 to TRBJ2-7; tentatively, D is TRBD1 or TRBD2 (6 bases each). The specimen sequenced was blood. This receptor was identified in a woman aged 25 to 39 in good health. CDR3 DNA: TGTGCCATCAGTGAGTCTCGGGGGCCCACCTACGAGCAGTACTTC. It codes for CAISESRGPTYEQYF.